This entry is about one T cell receptor beta chain. The data are from a study of blood T cell repertoires in COVID-19. After removal of 1 base from V and 2 bases from J, the junction contained 3 bases not matched to a gene. The CDR3 is 15 amino acids. Germline CDR1 is SGHKS and CDR2 is YYEKEE (reference sequence). Method: immunoSEQ multiplex PCR; TCRdb's copy keeps in-frame clones and lacks some. The sample lists 150,000 to 160,000 clones, roughly nine tenths seen once, with over 2% in the top ten. The specimen sequenced was peripheral blood. This sequence originates from a woman aged 70 to 79 with acute or convalescent COVID-19. The chain combines TRBV5-5 with TRBJ2-3; 8 nucleotides match TRBD1. CDR3 residues: CASSLRTGFTDTQYF. CDR3 nucleotides: TGTGCCAGCAGCTTGAGGACAGGGTTCACAGATACGCAGTATTTT. Drawing the rest from reference TRBV5-5 and TRBJ2-3, the complete variable domain is DAGVTQSPTHLIKTRGQQVTLRCSPISGHKSVSWYQQVLGQGPQFIFQYYEKEERGRGNFPDRFSARQFPNYSSELNVNALLLGDSALYLCASSLRTGFTDTQYFGPGTRLTVL.